The 8 T cell receptor beta chains below all came from one sample that was sequenced in a study of T cells in women clearing cervical HPV infection. Assay used: immunoSEQ multiplex PCR; TCRdb lists only in-frame clones, some missing. The sample spans roughly 13,000 clones; the ten largest clones claim around 9.3%. The source material was blood buffy coat. Receptors were obtained from a woman between 18 and 69 years old with a cervical HPV16 infection that either progressed to CIN3+ or cleared (not recorded which).

By frequency, this clone is medium-sized. The DNA ends 3 residues before the CDR3 does, and the rest of the CDR3 is filled in from the germline J gene. The chain carries TRBV19 and TRBJ2-5; 10 nucleotides align to TRBD2. CDR1 and CDR2 from the germline V gene are LNHDA and SQIVND (reference sequence). J was trimmed by 2 bases and V by 4 bases; bases with no gene match: 4. The CDR3 totals 15 residues. CDR3 DNA (partial): TGTGCCAGTAGTACGGGAGCGGGGGGGCAAGAGACC. Translating gives CASSTGAGGQET. The complete CDR3 sequence is CASSTGAGGQETQYF.

This clone counts as medium-sized by frequency. Read sequence stops 3 residues before the CDR3 end, and the germline J gene provides the missing end. The chain uses TRBV7-2 and TRBJ1-5; D unclear. The CDR3 consists of 14 residues. Trimming cost V 1 base and J 6 bases, with 10 bases left between them. CDR1 is SGHTA and CDR2 is FQGNSA in the germline V gene. The part of the CDR3 DNA that was read is TGTGCCAGCAGCTTAGACTGGGCTTCTCAGCCC. Translated: CASSLDWASQP. The complete CDR3 sequence is CASSLDWASQPQHF.

On this clone: The read terminates 3 residues ahead of where the CDR3 ends, so the germline J gene completes it. The V and J genes are TRBV19 and TRBJ1-4, with TRBD1 identical over 7 bases. The germline gives CDR1 LNHDA, CDR2 SQIVND (reference sequence). Trimming at V came to 6 bases and at J to 7 bases, leaving 8 bases not matched to a gene. This CDR3 is built from 14 residues. CDR3: CASRRAGGGEKLFF. Incomplete CDR3 DNA: TGTGCCAGTAGGAGAGCAGGGGGAGGTGAAAAA.

In the case of this clone: Read coverage stops 3 residues before the CDR3 terminus; the germline J gene supplies the remainder. The chain combines TRBV5-1 with TRBJ2-3, with TRBD2 identical over 8 bases. The CDR3 loop spans 14 amino acids. Trimming cost V 0 bases and J 4 bases; bases outside gene matches: 1. Germline-derived CDR1 and CDR2 are SGHRS and YFSETQ. The CDR3 here is CASSLGRGADTQYF. The CDR3 bases that were read are TGCGCCAGCAGCTTGGGGCGGGGGGCAGATACG.

As regards this clone: The read falls 3 residues short of the CDR3 end, and the missing part is taken from the germline J gene. The V gene is TRBV28, the J gene TRBJ1-4; D not resolved. The germline V and J ends were trimmed by 2 bases and 8 bases, with 3 bases remaining between them. The CDR3 runs 11 residues. Germline CDR1 MDHEN, CDR2 SYDVKM. The sequenced part of the CDR3 DNA is TGTGCCAGCAGTTTACTGGAAAAA. Amino acid sequence: CASSLLEK. Given in full, the CDR3 is CASSLLEKLFF.

Regarding this clone: The read falls 3 residues short of the CDR3 end, and the missing part is taken from the germline J gene. This chain links TRBV10-2 with TRBJ1-6; 9 bases fit TRBD1. Germline-derived CDR1 and CDR2 are WSHSY and SAAADI. The CDR3 is 14 amino acids. Losses at the gene ends were 6 bases for V and 5 bases for J; bases not matched to a gene: 2. The sequenced CDR3 bases are TGCGCCAGCAGGGACAGGGGCAATAATTCACCC. Amino acids: CASRDRGNNSP. The full CDR3 protein reads CASRDRGNNSPLHF.

About this clone: The read falls 3 residues short of the CDR3 end, and the missing part is taken from the germline J gene. The chain employs TRBV7-9 and TRBJ1-2, with D possibly TRBD1 on 6 matching bases. The germline V gene encodes CDR1 SEHNR and CDR2 FQNEAQ (reference sequence). V was clipped by 4 bases and J by 6 bases, with 12 bases between them. The CDR3 covers 13 residues. The CDR3 bases that were read are TGTGCCAGCAGCTCCCGGACAGCAAATGGC. It is translated as CASSSRTANG. The whole CDR3 sequence reads CASSSRTANGYTF.

Regarding this clone: Read sequence stops 3 residues before the CDR3 end, and the germline J gene provides the missing end. The chain combines TRBV5-4 with TRBJ2-5; 10 positions agree with TRBD1. Germline values: CDR1 SGHNT, CDR2 YYREEE (reference sequence). CDR3 length: 15 amino acids. V shed 4 bases, J shed 3 bases, and the junction held 6 bases outside the gene matches. The CDR3 DNA, read in part, is TGTGCCAGCAGCGGCCGGGACAGGGGTGAAGAGACC. This sequence encodes CASSGRDRGEET. The full CDR3 protein reads CASSGRDRGEETQYF.